This entry lists 16 T cell receptor beta chains sequenced from one sample in a study of T cell changes during pregnancy in multiple sclerosis (dated by TCRdb to between 2017 and 2020). Receptors were amplified or captured by the immunoSEQ multiplex PCR assay. TCRdb holds this immuneACCESS table with in-frame rearrangements only. Some clones are missing; in checked studies, unresolved V genes explain under half, and the rest has no known cause. The sample profile shows 38,000 or so clones; approximately 89% of them were found once. The biggest ten clones account for approximately 0.7% of the sample. The sequencing here drew on CD4+ T cells from peripheral blood mononuclear cells, taken in the second trimester of pregnancy. Source of these receptors: a female donor in good health, enrolled as a control in a pregnancy study.

The chain is built from TRBV5-1 and TRBJ2-5, with 8 bases matching TRBD1. The DNA end is more similar to TRBJ2-7, so the J call may be wrong. Germline values: CDR1 SGHRS, CDR2 YFSETQ. The CDR3 is made up of 15 amino acids. DNA of the CDR3: TGCGCCAGCAGCTCTGGACAGGGCCGATCGAACGAGCAGTACTTC. Translating it yields CASSSGQGRSNEQYF.

The rearrangement uses TRBV4-2 and TRBJ1-6; D ambiguous. Germline V gene lookup returns CDR1 LGHNA and CDR2 YNFKEQ. The V gene lost 0 bases and the J gene lost 4 bases, with 10 bases spanning the gap. CDR3 length equals 16 residues. The CDR3 nucleotides read TGTGCCAGCAGCCAAGAAGGCGGCGTTTATAATTCACCCCTCCACTTT. It specifies CASSQEGGVYNSPLHF.

The rearrangement joins TRBV11-2 to TRBJ2-5, with D possibly matching TRBD2 (6 bases). This CDR3 region has 15 residues. CDR1 is SGHAT and CDR2 is FQNNGV in the germline V gene. V dropped 5 bases and J dropped 4 bases, with 17 bases sitting between them. The CDR3 sequence: CASSPDPRGVETQYF. The CDR3 DNA follows: TGTGCCAGCAGCCCCGACCCTCGCGGGGTAGAGACCCAGTACTTC.

The chain uses TRBV4-3 and TRBJ2-3; TRBD2 aligns across 10 bases. Trimming cost V 0 bases and J 1 base; bases outside gene matches: 1. The CDR3 contains 16 residues. Germline CDR1 reads LGHNA; CDR2 reads YSLEER. In DNA, the CDR3 is TGCGCCAGCAGCCAAGACCTAGCGGGGGGCACAGATACGCAGTATTTT. Its protein product is CASSQDLAGGTDTQYF.

V is TRBV11-3 and J is TRBJ2-2; tentative D call: TRBD1 (5 bases). The CDR3 contains 12 residues. The V gene's germline CDR1 is SGHNT and CDR2 YENEEA. With 5 bases removed from V and 7 bases from J, the gap between germline ends came to 8 bases. DNA of the CDR3: TGTGCCAGCAGCCTCGACAGCGGGGAGCTGTTTTTT. As protein: CASSLDSGELFF. Variable domain in full (rest from reference TRBV11-3 and TRBJ2-2): EAGVVQSPRYKIIEKKQPVAFWCNPISGHNTLYWYLQNLGQGPELLIRYENEEAVDDSQLPKDRFSAERLKGVDSTLKIQPAELGDSAVYLCASSLDSGELFFGEGSRLTVL.

The rearrangement joins TRBV7-2 to TRBJ2-5; D is perhaps TRBD1 (6 bases). V lost 2 bases and J 2 bases, leaving 12 bases between the germline ends. Germline V gene lookup returns CDR1 SGHTA and CDR2 FQGNSA. This CDR3 is built from 15 residues. The CDR3 DNA follows: TGTGCCAGCAGCTTACGCCACAGGGAGCAAGAGACCCAGTACTTC. Amino acid sequence: CASSLRHREQETQYF.

In its sample, this clone was seen a few times. The V call is TRBV28, the J call TRBJ1-2; TRBD1 aligns across 12 bases. This CDR3 spans 15 amino acids. Looked up from germline, CDR1 is MDHEN and CDR2 is SYDVKM. V trimming: 8 bases; J trimming: 7 bases; junction bases outside the gene matches: 11. This CDR3 reads CASARGTGGYGGYTF. CDR3 DNA: TGTGCCAGCGCACGGGGGACAGGGGGCTACGGTGGCTACACCTTC.

The chain recombines TRBV4-2 with TRBJ1-1; no clear D. Germline loops: CDR1 LGHNA, CDR2 YNFKEQ. Trimming shortened V by 0 bases and J by 0 bases, and 11 bases separated the two germline ends. The CDR3 is made up of 16 amino acids. CDR3: CASSQDPQSMNTEAFF. DNA of the CDR3: TGTGCCAGCAGCCAAGATCCCCAGTCCATGAACACTGAAGCTTTCTTT.

The chain recombines TRBV4-2 with TRBJ2-3; 7 nucleotides line up with TRBD1. The V gene's germline CDR1 is LGHNA and CDR2 YNFKEQ. The CDR3 contains 14 residues. V was pared by 5 bases and J by 1 base, with 3 bases of the junction left unmatched. The CDR3 DNA follows: TGTGCCAGCAGCGACAGGGACCGCACAGATACGCAGTATTTT. Amino acids: CASSDRDRTDTQYF.

The chain links TRBV4-2 to TRBJ2-6, with D perhaps TRBD1 (5 bases). With 2 bases removed from V and 3 bases from J, the gap between germline ends came to 8 bases. Germline CDR1 LGHNA, CDR2 YNFKEQ. The CDR3 runs 15 residues. CDR3 protein: CASSQKGDGANVLTF. CDR3 nucleotide sequence: TGTGCCAGCAGCCAAAAAGGGGATGGGGCCAACGTCCTGACTTTC.

This clone has just one count. The CDR3 bases are TGTGCCAGCAGCGTAGGGAGCGTCCCCCAAGAGACCCAGTACTTC. It encodes CASSVGSVPQETQYF. This chain links TRBV9 with TRBJ2-5, with D uncertain. CDR3 length: 15 amino acids. V gave up 0 bases and J gave up 1 base, with 10 bases separating them. The V gene's germline CDR1 is SGDLS and CDR2 YYNGEE. Based on the CDR3 plus reference TRBV9 and TRBJ2-5, the full variable domain is DSGVTQTPKHLITATGQRVTLRCSPRSGDLSVYWYQQSLDQGLQFLIQYYNGEERAKGNILERFSAQQFPDLHSELNLSSLELGDSALYFCASSVGSVPQETQYFGPGTRLLVL.

J is TRBJ2-1 and V is TRBV7-2; no firm D call. Germline V gene sequence: CDR1 SGHTA, CDR2 FQGNSA. V lost 0 bases and J lost 12, with 9 bases in between. There are 12 residues in the CDR3. CDR3 amino acids: CASSLAATGQFF. The CDR3 bases are TGTGCCAGCAGCTTAGCCGCGACGGGGCAGTTCTTC.

V is TRBV7-8 and J is TRBJ1-1; D possibly corresponds to TRBD1 (6 bases). Germline-derived CDR1 and CDR2 are SGHVS and FQNEAQ. With 3 bases removed from V and 4 bases from J, the gap between germline ends came to 18 bases. The CDR3 runs to 16 residues. The DNA for the CDR3 is TGTGCCAGCAGCTTGGAGTTACAGGGCCGGGGCACTGAAGCTTTCTTT. Translating gives CASSLELQGRGTEAFF.

This clone was found once. CDR3 DNA sequence: TGTGCCAGCAGTGATGGAGGACAGCCCCAGCATTTT. It encodes CASSDGGQPQHF. The V and J genes are TRBV25-1 and TRBJ1-5; D call uncertain. Germline V lookup: CDR1 MGHDK, CDR2 SYGVNS. Trimming pared 3 bases from V and 7 bases from J, leaving 7 bases between. This CDR3 has 12 amino acids.

The rearrangement links TRBV18 to TRBJ1-5; D gene uncertain. V was pared by 5 bases and J by 6 bases, with 11 bases between. Germline V lookup: CDR1 KGHSH, CDR2 LQKENI. This CDR3 region has 13 residues. The CDR3 loop is CASSSEEVQPQHF. CDR3 bases: TGTGCCAGCTCAAGTGAGGAGGTTCAGCCCCAGCATTTT.

This clone occurred once. The chain uses TRBV2 and TRBJ2-7; D might be TRBD1 (6 bases). Trimming shortened V by 1 base and J by 3 bases, and 10 bases separated the two germline ends. The CDR3 has 14 amino acids. Germline V gives CDR1 SNHLY, CDR2 FYNNEI. The CDR3 bases are TGTGCCAGCAGTGAAGGGAAAGGGGGCTACGAGCAGTACTTC. Its translation is CASSEGKGGYEQYF.